Only one count was recorded for the clone carrying this T cell receptor beta chain. Its antigen is not identified. This table comes from immunoSEQ multiplex PCR, and its TCRdb copy is limited to in-frame clones, with some not included. The sample shows approximately 530,000 clones, around 96% of them seen only once. This record belongs to a study of shared clonotypes between healthy human individuals. Study details: The donor group consisted of two women and three men, aged 18 to 49. Three plates each covered CD4 naive and memory; CD8 naive two, CD8 memory one. Whole-study results and caveats: Read depth was anticipated to influence clonotype sharing among donors. Limitation of the genetic and exposure-history diversity represented came from the few donors.

Per the germline V gene, CDR1 is LNHNV and CDR2 is YYDKDF (reference sequence). V was pared by 0 bases and J by 5 bases, with 13 bases between. CDR3 length: 15 amino acids. The receptor's source is a woman aged 25-40 years in good health. The source material was naive CD4+ T cells sorted from blood. Subset defined: CD45RA+ positively selected. The chain uses TRBV15 and TRBJ2-5; perhaps TRBD2 as D (5 bases). As DNA, the CDR3 is TGTGCCACCAGCAGAGATCGGGAAGCTAGGGAGACCCAGTACTTC. It yields the protein CATSRDREARETQYF.